This is a list of T cell receptor beta chains from one sample in a study of blood T cells in healthy people across ages. One entry per CDR3 protein results from TCRdb running MiXCR on the 5' RACE reads. The profile shows roughly 900,000 distinct CDR3 sequences, around 30% of them singletons. Sequenced: blood. The receptors shown here come from a woman older than 75 in good health. CDR3s leave out the opening cysteine and the closing phenylalanine or tryptophan.

j_call v_call cdr3_aa
TRBJ2-3 TRBV30 AWSWYRAGGPSSTDTQY
TRBJ2-1 TRBV2 ASRALAGGQF
TRBJ2-7 TRBV29-1 SVELVGRRYEQY
TRBJ2-3 TRBV7-2 ASKTWSTDTQY
TRBJ2-7 TRBV4-3 ASSPGGVGGSYEQY
TRBJ2-7 TRBV7-2 ASGTSGGFLGEQY
TRBJ2-7 TRBV13 ASSRRGAYNEQY
TRBJ2-1 TRBV24-1 ATTAGARSEQF
TRBJ2-1 TRBV7-2 ASSPHGGANRGEQF
TRBJ1-5 TRBV7-2 ASSSGARRGNQPQH
TRBJ1-4 TRBV7-9 ASSSGYEKLF
TRBJ2-1 TRBV23-1 ANWTSGGQRF
TRBJ1-1 TRBV5-1 ASSLVGGATAAF
TRBJ2-2 TRBV11-1 ASSFRSSSITGELF
TRBJ2-3 TRBV29-1 SVERTDTQY